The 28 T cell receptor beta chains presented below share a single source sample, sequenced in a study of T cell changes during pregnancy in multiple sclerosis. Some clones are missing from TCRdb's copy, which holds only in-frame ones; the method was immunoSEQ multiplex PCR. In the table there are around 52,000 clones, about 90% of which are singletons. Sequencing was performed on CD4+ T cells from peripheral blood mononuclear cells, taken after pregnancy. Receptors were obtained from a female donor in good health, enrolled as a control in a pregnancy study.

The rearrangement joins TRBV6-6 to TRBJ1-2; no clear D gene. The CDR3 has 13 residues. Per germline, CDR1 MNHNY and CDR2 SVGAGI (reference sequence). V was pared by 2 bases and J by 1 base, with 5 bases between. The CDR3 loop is CASSYGINYGYTF. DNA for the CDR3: TGTGCCAGCAGTTACGGCATTAACTATGGCTACACCTTC.

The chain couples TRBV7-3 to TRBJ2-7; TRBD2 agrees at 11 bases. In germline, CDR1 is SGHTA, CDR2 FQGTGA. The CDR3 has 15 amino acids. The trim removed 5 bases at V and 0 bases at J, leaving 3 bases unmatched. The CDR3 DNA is TGTGCCAGCAGCGTTAGCGGGGGGGCCTCCTACGAGCAGTACTTC. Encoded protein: CASSVSGGASYEQYF. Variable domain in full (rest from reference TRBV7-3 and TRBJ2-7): GAGVSQTPSNKVTEKGKYVELRCDPISGHTALYWYRQSLGQGPEFLIYFQGTGAADDSGLPNDRFFAVRPEGSVSTLKIQRTERGDSAVYLCASSVSGGASYEQYFGPGTRLTVT.

CDR3 sequence reads: CSGRLGNTGELFF. The CDR3 coding sequence is TGCAGCGGGCGACTAGGGAACACCGGGGAGCTGTTTTTT. V gene TRBV29-1 combines with J gene TRBJ2-2; D is perhaps TRBD2 (6 bases). The germline V and J ends were trimmed by 7 bases and 1 base, with 10 bases remaining between them. Germline CDR1 is SQVTM and CDR2 is ANQGSEA. The CDR3 covers 13 residues.

The CDR3 is CASRPDTRNTEAFF. Here the CDR3 DNA reads TGTGCCAGCAGGCCGGACACCCGCAACACTGAAGCTTTCTTT. The chain employs TRBV6-5 and TRBJ1-1, with D perhaps TRBD1 (5 bases). CDR3 length: 14 amino acids. The V end was cut by 6 bases, the J end by 2 bases, with 13 bases between. CDR1 and CDR2 (germline): MNHEY, SVGAGI.

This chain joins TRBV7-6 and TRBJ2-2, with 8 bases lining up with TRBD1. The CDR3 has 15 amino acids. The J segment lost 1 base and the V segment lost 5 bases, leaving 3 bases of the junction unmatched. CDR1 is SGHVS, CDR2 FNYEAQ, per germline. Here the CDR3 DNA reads TGTGCCAGCAGCCCCGGACAGGGGAACACCGGGGAGCTGTTTTTT. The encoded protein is CASSPGQGNTGELFF.

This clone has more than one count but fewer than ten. CDR3 protein: CASTSTDRIGTEAFF. DNA for the CDR3: TGTGCCAGCACCTCAACAGACAGAATAGGCACTGAAGCTTTCTTT. The chain recombines TRBV6-5 with TRBJ1-1, with D perhaps matching TRBD1 (5 bases). The ends were cut back, 7 bases at V and 4 bases at J, with 19 bases in the middle. Germline CDR1 and CDR2: MNHEY and SVGAGI. The CDR3 consists of 15 residues.

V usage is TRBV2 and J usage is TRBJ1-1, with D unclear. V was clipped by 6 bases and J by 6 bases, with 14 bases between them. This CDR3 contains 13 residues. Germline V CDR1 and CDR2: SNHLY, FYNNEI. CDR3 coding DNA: TGTGCCAGCAGACTTATAGCAACGCCTGAAGCTTTCTTT. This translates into CASRLIATPEAFF.

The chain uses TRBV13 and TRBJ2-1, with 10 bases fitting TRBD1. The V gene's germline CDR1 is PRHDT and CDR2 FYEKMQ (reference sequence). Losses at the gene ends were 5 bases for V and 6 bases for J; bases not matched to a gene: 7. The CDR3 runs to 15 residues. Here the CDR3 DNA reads TGTGCCAGCAGCCCCTGGGACAGGGGTCCCAATGAGCAGTTCTTC. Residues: CASSPWDRGPNEQFF.

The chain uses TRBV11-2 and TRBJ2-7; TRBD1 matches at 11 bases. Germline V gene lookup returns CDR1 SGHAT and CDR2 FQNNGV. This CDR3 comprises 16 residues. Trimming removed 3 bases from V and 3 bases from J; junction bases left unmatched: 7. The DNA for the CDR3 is TGTGCCAGCAGCTTGGCCCCGGGACAGGGGGACTACGAGCAGTACTTC. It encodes CASSLAPGQGDYEQYF.

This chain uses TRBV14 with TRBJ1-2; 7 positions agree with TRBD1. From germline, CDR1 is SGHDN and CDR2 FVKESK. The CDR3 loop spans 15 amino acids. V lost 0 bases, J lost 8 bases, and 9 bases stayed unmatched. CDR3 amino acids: CASSQDSGTAWGYTF. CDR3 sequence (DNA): TGTGCCAGCAGCCAAGACTCCGGGACAGCCTGGGGCTACACCTTC. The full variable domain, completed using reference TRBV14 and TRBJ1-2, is EAGVTQFPSHSVIEKGQTVTLRCDPISGHDNLYWYRRVMGKEIKFLLHFVKESKQDESGMPNNRFLAERTGGTYSTLKVQPAELEDSGVYFCASSQDSGTAWGYTFGSGTRLTVV.

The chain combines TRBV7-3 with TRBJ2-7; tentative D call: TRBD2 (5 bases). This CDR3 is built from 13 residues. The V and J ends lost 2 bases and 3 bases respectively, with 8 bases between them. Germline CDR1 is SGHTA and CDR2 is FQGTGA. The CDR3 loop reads CASSLYRGYEQYF. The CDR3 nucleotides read TGTGCCAGCAGCTTATACCGGGGCTACGAGCAGTACTTC.

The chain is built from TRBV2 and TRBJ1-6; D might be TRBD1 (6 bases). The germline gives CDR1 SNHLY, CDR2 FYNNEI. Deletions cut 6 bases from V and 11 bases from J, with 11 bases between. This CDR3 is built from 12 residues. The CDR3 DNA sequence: TGTGCCAGCAGCAAGGACAGTACACCCCTCCACTTT. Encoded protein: CASSKDSTPLHF.

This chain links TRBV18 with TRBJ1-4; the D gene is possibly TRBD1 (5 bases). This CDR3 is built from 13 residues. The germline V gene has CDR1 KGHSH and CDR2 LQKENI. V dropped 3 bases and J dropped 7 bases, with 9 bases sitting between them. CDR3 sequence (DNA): TGTGCCAGCTCACCCCAGGGTGGTGAAAAACTGTTTTTT. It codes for CASSPQGGEKLFF.

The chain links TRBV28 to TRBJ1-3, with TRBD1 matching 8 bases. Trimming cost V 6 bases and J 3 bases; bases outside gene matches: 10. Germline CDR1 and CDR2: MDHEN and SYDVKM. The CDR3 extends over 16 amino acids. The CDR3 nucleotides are TGTGCCAGCAGCCCAACAGGGGGAGGGTTTGGAAACACCATATATTTT. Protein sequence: CASSPTGGGFGNTIYF.

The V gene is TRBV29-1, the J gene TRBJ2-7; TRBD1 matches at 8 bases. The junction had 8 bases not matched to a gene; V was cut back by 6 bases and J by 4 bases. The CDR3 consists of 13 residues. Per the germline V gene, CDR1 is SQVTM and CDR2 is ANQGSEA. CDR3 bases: TGCAGCGTGGGACAGGCTGGACTTTACGAGCAGTACTTC. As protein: CSVGQAGLYEQYF.

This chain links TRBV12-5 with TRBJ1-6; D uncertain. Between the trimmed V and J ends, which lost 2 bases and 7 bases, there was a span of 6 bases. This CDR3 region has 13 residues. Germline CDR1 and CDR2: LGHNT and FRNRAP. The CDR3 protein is CASGLFENSPLHF. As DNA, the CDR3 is TGTGCTAGTGGTTTGTTTGAGAATTCACCCCTCCACTTT.

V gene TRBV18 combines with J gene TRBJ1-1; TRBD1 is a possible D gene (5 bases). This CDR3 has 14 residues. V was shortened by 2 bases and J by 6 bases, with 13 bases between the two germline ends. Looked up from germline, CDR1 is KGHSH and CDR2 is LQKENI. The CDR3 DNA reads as TGTGCCAGCTCACCATTAATGTGGGGCGCTGAAGCTTTCTTT. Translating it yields CASSPLMWGAEAFF.

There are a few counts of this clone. The CDR3 DNA reads as TGTGCCATCAGCGGACAGGGGTTTAATTCACCCCTCCACTTT. Translation: CAISGQGFNSPLHF. The chain links TRBV10-3 to TRBJ1-6; 9 bases are a match to TRBD1. Trimming cost V 6 bases and J 6 bases; bases outside gene matches: 3. In germline, CDR1 is ENHRY, CDR2 SYGVKD. The CDR3 covers 14 residues.

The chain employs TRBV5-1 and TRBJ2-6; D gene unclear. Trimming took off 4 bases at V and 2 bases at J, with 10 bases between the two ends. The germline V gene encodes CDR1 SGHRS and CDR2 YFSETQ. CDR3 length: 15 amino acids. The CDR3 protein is CASSASGTGANVLTF. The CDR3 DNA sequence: TGCGCCAGCAGCGCCTCAGGTACTGGGGCCAACGTCCTGACTTTC.

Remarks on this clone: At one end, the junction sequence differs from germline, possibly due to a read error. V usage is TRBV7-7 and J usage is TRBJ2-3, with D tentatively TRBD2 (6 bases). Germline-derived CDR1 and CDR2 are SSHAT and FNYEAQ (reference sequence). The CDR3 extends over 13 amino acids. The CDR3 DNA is TGTGCTAGCAGCTACGGAGGGACAGATACGCAGTATTTT. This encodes CASSYGGTDTQYF.

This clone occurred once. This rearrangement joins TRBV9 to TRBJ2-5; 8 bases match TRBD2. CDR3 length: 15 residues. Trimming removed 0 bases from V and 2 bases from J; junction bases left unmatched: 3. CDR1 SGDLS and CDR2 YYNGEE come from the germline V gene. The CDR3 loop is CASSVAGTRQETQYF. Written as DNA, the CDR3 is TGTGCCAGCAGCGTAGCTGGGACTAGACAAGAGACCCAGTACTTC.

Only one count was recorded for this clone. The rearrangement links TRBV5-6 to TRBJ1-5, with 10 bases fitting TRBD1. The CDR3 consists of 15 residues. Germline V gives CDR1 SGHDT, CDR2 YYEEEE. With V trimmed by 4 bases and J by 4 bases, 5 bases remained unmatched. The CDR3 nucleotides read TGTGCCAGCAGCGCGGGACAGGGGCGTAATCAGCCCCAGCATTTT. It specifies CASSAGQGRNQPQHF.

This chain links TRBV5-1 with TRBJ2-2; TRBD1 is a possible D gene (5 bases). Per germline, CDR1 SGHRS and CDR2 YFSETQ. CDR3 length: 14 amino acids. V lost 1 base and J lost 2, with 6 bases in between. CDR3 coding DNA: TGCGCCAGCAGCTTGACAGGAAACACCGGGGAGCTGTTTTTT. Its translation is CASSLTGNTGELFF.

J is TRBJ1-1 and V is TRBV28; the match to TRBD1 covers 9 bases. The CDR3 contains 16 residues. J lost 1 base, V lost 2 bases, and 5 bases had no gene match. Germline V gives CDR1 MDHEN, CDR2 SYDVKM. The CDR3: CASSLTPGQGNTEAFF. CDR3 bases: TGTGCCAGCAGTTTAACGCCGGGACAGGGGAACACTGAAGCTTTCTTT.

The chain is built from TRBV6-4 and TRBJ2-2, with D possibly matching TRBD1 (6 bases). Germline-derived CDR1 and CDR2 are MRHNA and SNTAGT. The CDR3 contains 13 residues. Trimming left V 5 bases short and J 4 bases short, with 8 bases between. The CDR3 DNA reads TGTGCCAGCAGTACAGGGTTCACCGGGGAGCTGTTTTTT. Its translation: CASSTGFTGELFF.

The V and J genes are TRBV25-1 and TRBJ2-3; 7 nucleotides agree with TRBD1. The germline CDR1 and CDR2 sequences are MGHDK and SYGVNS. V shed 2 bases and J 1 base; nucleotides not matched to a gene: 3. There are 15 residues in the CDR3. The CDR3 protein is CASSEDRAGTDTQYF. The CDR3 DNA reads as TGTGCCAGCAGTGAAGACAGGGCCGGCACAGATACGCAGTATTTT.

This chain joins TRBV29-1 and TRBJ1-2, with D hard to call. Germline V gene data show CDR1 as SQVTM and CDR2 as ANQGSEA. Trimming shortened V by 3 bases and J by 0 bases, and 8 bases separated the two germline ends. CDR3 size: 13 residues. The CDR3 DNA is TGCAGCGTTGACTCTCCCCCTAACTATGGCTACACCTTC. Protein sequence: CSVDSPPNYGYTF.

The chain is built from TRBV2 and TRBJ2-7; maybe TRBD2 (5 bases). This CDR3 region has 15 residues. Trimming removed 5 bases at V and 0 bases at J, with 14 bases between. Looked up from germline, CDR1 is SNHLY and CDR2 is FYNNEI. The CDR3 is CASSSDRGSSYEQYF. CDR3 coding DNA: TGTGCCAGCAGTAGTGACCGAGGGAGCTCCTACGAGCAGTACTTC. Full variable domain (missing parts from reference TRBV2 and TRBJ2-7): EPEVTQTPSHQVTQMGQEVILRCVPISNHLYFYWYRQILGQKVEFLVSFYNNEISEKSEIFDDQFSVERPDGSNFTLKIRSTKLEDSAMYFCASSSDRGSSYEQYFGPGTRLTVT.